This T cell receptor beta chain was sequenced in a study of Ad26.COV2.S vaccination and SARS-CoV-2 variants. As for the study in general: It was the COV1001 Ad26.COV2.S trial arm that included the donor.

This CDR3 contains 17 residues. Germline V gives CDR1 SGHRS, CDR2 YFSETQ. The V and J ends lost 0 bases and 5 bases, in that order; junction bases with no gene match: 8. Data came from immunoSEQ multiplex PCR; TCRdb stores just in-frame clones and leaves some out. The table lists more than 250,000 clones, around 87% of them singletons. This sample's treatment: approximately 18 received Ad26.COV2.S at low or high dose, single or two shots; 5 received placebo; per-sample allocation not given. Day 63 following the first vaccine or placebo injection was when the samples were taken. The source is a person aged 18 to 65 who received the Ad26.COV2.S COVID-19 vaccine or a placebo. Here the sequenced sample was peripheral blood, taken in a trial of Ad26.COV2.S vaccine versus placebo. The rearrangement uses TRBV5-1 and TRBJ2-5; TRBD2 matches at 12 bases. As DNA, the CDR3 is TGCGCCAGCAGCTTGGGACTAGCGGGGGACCGTGGCGAGACCCAGTACTTC. Residues: CASSLGLAGDRGETQYF. The whole variable domain, filled in from reference TRBV5-1 and TRBJ2-5, reads KAGVTQTPRYLIKTRGQQVTLSCSPISGHRSVSWYQQTPGQGLQFLFEYFSETQRNKGNFPGRFSGRQFSNSRSEMNVSTLELGDSALYLCASSLGLAGDRGETQYFGPGTRLLVL.